Many counts were recorded for the clone carrying this TCR beta chain. What it binds is not known. Construction of the TCRbeta library involved unique molecular identifiers. TCRdb itself ran the PCR reads through MiXCR, one entry per CDR3 protein. In the table there are approximately 630,000 distinct CDR3 sequences, 13% of which are singletons. The sample comes from a study of T-cell reconstitution after alpha-beta-depleted transplantation in children. This CDR3 is 15 amino acids long. The germline CDR1 and CDR2 sequences are DFQATT and SNEGSKA (reference sequence). V lost 5 bases and J lost 1, with 17 bases in between. Findings of the study overall: Newly produced T cells mostly accounted for T-cell counts and diversity one year post-transplant. High day-60 TCRbeta diversity in some patients came from surviving recipient T cells and thymic progenitors. At around two months after transplant, the alpha-beta T cells were reportedly derived from several hundred expanded clones that came from non-depleted graft cells.

Sequencing used PBMCs, obtained before TCRalphabeta/CD19-depleted stem cell transplant. The chain combines TRBV20-1 with TRBJ2-5; a weak D match, TRBD2 (6 bases). The receptor was isolated from a girl aged 2-10 years with congenital amegakaryocytic thrombocytopenia, due to receive a stem cell transplant. DNA for the CDR3: TGCAGTGCTCTCCCGGGACTCGTCTTCCAAGAGACCCAGTACTTC. Encoded protein: CSALPGLVFQETQYF.